The rows below give T cell receptor beta chains drawn from one sample of a study of blood T cell repertoires in COVID-19. Generated by immunoSEQ multiplex PCR, the TCRdb table keeps only in-frame clones and is missing some. Altogether 150,000 or so clones are present, roughly 80% being singletons, with the ten largest covering 3% to 3.5%. Sequencing input: peripheral blood. These TCRs come from an elderly woman with acute or convalescent COVID-19. The CDR3 runs from the conserved cysteine through the conserved F or W. Fields, in order: CDR3 length, V gene, clone size, D gene, J gene, CDR3 protein, CDR3 DNA. The D gene is left open where the match is weak. Part of the rows lack a size; the others show once, few, many or a class for expanded clones.

>15|TRBV7-9|NA|NA|TRBJ1-1
CASSSRIGRGTEAFF
TGTGCCAGCAGCTCGCGGATTGGAAGGGGCACTGAAGCTTTCTTT
>14|TRBV11-2|NA|NA|TRBJ2-1
CASSLEGVRGEQFF
TGTGCCAGCAGCTTAGAGGGTGTTAGGGGCGAGCAGTTCTTC
>12|TRBV6-5|NA|NA|TRBJ2-2
CASRPSAGELFF
TGTGCCAGCAGGCCGTCGGCCGGGGAGCTGTTTTTT
>15|TRBV7-8|NA|TRBD2|TRBJ2-1
CASSPSSGGRDEQFF
TGTGCCAGCAGCCCATCTAGCGGGGGGAGGGATGAGCAGTTCTTC
>15|TRBV7-2|NA|TRBD1|TRBJ1-2
CASSILPGQGSRYTF
TGTGCCAGCAGCATCCTACCCGGACAGGGCTCGCGCTACACCTTC
>16|TRBV6-5|NA|NA|TRBJ1-1
CASSYVSGQLDTEAFF
TGTGCCAGCAGTTATGTTTCTGGACAGCTAGACACTGAAGCTTTCTTT
>14|TRBV24-1|NA|NA|TRBJ2-2
CATSPGQNTGELFF
TGTGCCACCAGTCCGGGACAGAACACCGGGGAGCTGTTTTTT
>16|TRBV7-2|NA|TRBD1|TRBJ1-2
CASSLQGALWGHGYTF
TGTGCCAGCAGCTTACAGGGGGCGCTCTGGGGACATGGCTACACCTTC
>16|TRBV7-2|NA|TRBD2|TRBJ2-1
CASSSWGTSGGNEQFF
TGTGCCAGCAGCTCCTGGGGCACTAGCGGGGGCAATGAGCAGTTCTTC
>18|TRBV7-8|few|NA|TRBJ1-1
CASSSTQRGEIGNTEAFF
TGTGCCAGCAGCTCAACACAAAGGGGCGAAATAGGGAACACTGAAGCTTTCTTT
>14|TRBV19|few|TRBD1|TRBJ1-2
CASSISTGERGYTF
TGTGCCAGTAGTATATCGACAGGGGAGAGAGGCTACACCTTC
>11|TRBV30|NA|NA|TRBJ2-2
CAWSKQGELFF
TGTGCCTGGAGCAAACAGGGGGAGCTGTTTTTT
>14|TRBV11-2|NA|TRBD2|TRBJ2-1
CASSLAGRFNEQFF
TGTGCCAGCAGCCTAGCGGGGAGATTCAATGAGCAGTTCTTC
>19|TRBV24-1|NA|NA|TRBJ1-4
CATSDLESGLSATNEKLFF
TGTGCCACCAGTGATTTGGAAAGTGGGCTCTCTGCAACTAATGAAAAACTGTTTTTT
>13|TRBV5-1|NA|TRBD1|TRBJ2-1
CASSSTGNNEQFF
TGCGCCAGCAGCTCGACAGGGAACAATGAGCAGTTCTTC
>18|TRBV5-1|NA|TRBD1|TRBJ1-4
CASSLAKGQGAFNEKLFF
TGCGCCAGCAGCTTGGCCAAGGGCCAGGGGGCTTTTAATGAAAAACTGTTTTTT
>15|TRBV7-9|NA|NA|TRBJ1-4
CASSSSIEFNEKLFF
TGTGCCAGCAGCTCCTCAATAGAGTTTAATGAAAAACTGTTTTTT
>15|TRBV7-2|few|TRBD1|TRBJ1-4
CASSPPTTGEEKLFF
TGTGCCAGCAGCCCACCGACGACAGGGGAGGAAAAACTGTTTTTT
>14|TRBV6-5|NA|NA|TRBJ1-2
CASSYRGVNYGYTF
TGTGCCAGCAGTTACCGGGGAGTCAACTATGGCTACACCTTC
>17|TRBV2|NA|TRBD1|TRBJ2-3
CASSRDRGISSTDTQYF
TGTGCCAGCAGTCGGGACAGGGGGATATCAAGCACAGATACGCAGTATTTT
>14|TRBV5-6|NA|TRBD2|TRBJ2-7
CASSEVAGGPEQYF
TGTGCCAGCAGTGAAGTAGCGGGGGGGCCCGAGCAGTACTTC
>15|TRBV7-2|NA|NA|TRBJ2-1
CASSTAVSSYNEQFF
TGTGCCAGCAGCACAGCGGTAAGCTCCTACAATGAGCAGTTCTTC
>15|TRBV5-4|NA|TRBD1|TRBJ1-2
CASTVMDRGIYGYTF
TGTGCCAGCACCGTGATGGACAGGGGTATCTATGGCTACACCTTC